This T cell receptor beta chain was recovered during a study of blood T cells in healthy people across ages. Alongside a J-beta primer mix, a sample-barcoded 5' primer served in a second PCR lasting roughly 6 to 12 cycles. TCRdb re-analysed the 5' RACE reads in MiXCR, keeping a single row per CDR3 protein. The sample lists under 1,000,000 distinct CDR3 sequences, 35% to 40% occurring once. The CDR3 has 16 amino acids. Germline-derived CDR1 and CDR2 are SQVTM and ANQGSEA. With 4 bases removed from V and 6 bases from J, the gap between germline ends came to 23 bases. Broader study findings: Comparison with aged donors showed that long-lived donors had more naive CD4+ cells and higher diversity. There was no known CMV status for donors, so expanded clonotype changes were possibly confounded.

This clonotype was counted at least ten times. Its antigen is currently unknown. The genes are TRBV29-1 and TRBJ2-3; D might be TRBD1 or TRBD2, each matching 5 bases. The sample consisted of blood. The TCR sequence derives from a young man in good health. Written as DNA, the CDR3 is TGCAGCGTTGTGGGGGATCCAGGGTCCTCAGCCGATACGCAGTATTTT. As protein: CSVVGDPGSSADTQYF.